The 17 T cell receptor beta chains below all came from one sample that was sequenced in a study of early T cells in non-severe SARS-CoV-2 infection. TCRdb analysed the 5' RACE reads with MiXCR anew, one entry per CDR3 protein. Of some 36,000 distinct CDR3 sequences listed, 6.3% are singletons. Specimen: whole blood. These receptors all come from an adult who was a healthcare worker with PCR-confirmed SARS-CoV-2 infection or an uninfected control (not recorded which).

The CDR3: CASSQAVGTQETQYF. The DNA for the CDR3 is TGTGCCAGCAGCCAAGCCGTGGGTACCCAAGAGACCCAGTACTTC. The chain combines TRBV4-2 with TRBJ2-5; D is uncertain. The ends were cut back, 1 base at V and 1 base at J, with 10 bases in the middle. This CDR3 comprises 15 residues. Germline V gives CDR1 LGHNA, CDR2 YNFKEQ.

This clonotype showed up many times. V usage is TRBV27 and J usage is TRBJ2-1, with D perhaps matching TRBD2 (6 bases). V was cut by 6 bases and J by 6 bases, with 15 bases left in between. The CDR3 has 14 residues. Per the germline V gene, CDR1 is MNHEY and CDR2 is SMNVEV (reference sequence). CDR3 sequence reads: CASRGRPQANEQFF. The CDR3 DNA reads as TGTGCCAGCAGGGGGAGGCCACAGGCCAATGAGCAGTTCTTC.

CDR3 residues: CASSLERRDKAFF. The CDR3 nucleotides are TGTGCCAGCAGCTTAGAGCGCAGGGATAAAGCTTTCTTT. The gene calls are TRBV7-9 and TRBJ1-1; possible D gene TRBD1, 5 bases. Trimming stripped 1 base from V and 9 bases from J, with 12 bases between. Germline-derived CDR1 and CDR2 are SEHNR and FQNEAQ (reference sequence). The CDR3 is made up of 13 amino acids. Drawing the rest from reference TRBV7-9 and TRBJ1-1, the complete variable domain is DTGVSQNPRHKITKRGQNVTFRCDPISEHNRLYWYRQTLGQGPEFLTYFQNEAQLEKSRLLSDRFSAERPKGSFSTLEIQRTEQGDSAMYLCASSLERRDKAFFGQGTRLTVV.

This clonotype was seen ten or more times. The V and J genes are TRBV20-1 and TRBJ2-7; D is ambiguous. The germline V gene encodes CDR1 DFQATT and CDR2 SNEGSKA (reference sequence). The CDR3 is 12 residues long. Trimming shortened V by 3 bases and J by 2 bases, and 8 bases separated the two germline ends. CDR3 in amino acids: CSASGSPYEQYF. Here the CDR3 DNA reads TGCAGTGCTAGCGGAAGTCCCTACGAGCAGTACTTC.

This clonotype has a handful of counts. The V gene is TRBV5-4, the J gene TRBJ2-3; 12 nucleotides agree with TRBD2. Unmatched junction bases numbered 7, after V lost 0 bases and J lost 5 bases. Germline values: CDR1 SGHNT, CDR2 YYREEE (reference sequence). This CDR3 is 17 amino acids long. CDR3 in DNA: TGTGCCAGCAGCTTGGGAAAGACTAGCGGGAGTATAGATACGCAGTATTTT. This translates into CASSLGKTSGSIDTQYF.

This clonotype was seen a handful of times. The chain uses TRBV11-1 and TRBJ2-1; possibly TRBD2 for D (6 bases). V dropped 2 bases and J dropped 5 bases, with 16 bases sitting between them. The CDR3 is made up of 16 amino acids. CDR1 and CDR2 (germline): SGHAT, FQDESV (reference sequence). The CDR3: CASSLPGLRENNEQFF. Written as DNA, the CDR3 is TGTGCCAGCAGCTTACCCGGACTACGAGAAAACAATGAGCAGTTCTTC.

The chain combines TRBV2 with TRBJ1-1; D unclear. Germline V gene lookup returns CDR1 SNHLY and CDR2 FYNNEI. This CDR3 is built from 15 residues. Trimming removed 0 bases at V and 4 bases at J, with 12 bases between. CDR3: CASSEAPGSGTEAFF. The CDR3 DNA reads TGTGCCAGCAGTGAAGCGCCGGGGTCGGGCACTGAAGCTTTCTTT.

The V call is TRBV14, the J call TRBJ2-4; 9 bases match TRBD2. CDR1 and CDR2 from the germline V gene are SGHDN and FVKESK. The V and J ends lost 4 bases and 9 bases, in that order; junction bases with no gene match: 10. The CDR3 runs 15 residues. CDR3 sequence (DNA): TGTGCCAGCAGCCGAAGTAGCGGGGGCCCTAGCATTCAGTACTTC. Translating gives CASSRSSGGPSIQYF.

This chain links TRBV6-5 with TRBJ2-7, with 7 bases identical to TRBD2. After removal of 2 bases from V and 5 bases from J, the junction contained 6 bases not matched to a gene. The germline V gene has CDR1 MNHEY and CDR2 SVGAGI. This CDR3 comprises 14 residues. CDR3 amino acids: CASSYQAGVNEQYF. The CDR3 DNA is TGTGCCAGCAGTTACCAGGCGGGAGTGAACGAGCAGTACTTC.

In this sample, this clonotype turned up a few times. The rearrangement joins TRBV7-3 to TRBJ2-2; a weak D match, TRBD1 (6 bases). The V gene's germline CDR1 is SGHTA and CDR2 FQGTGA. This CDR3 comprises 12 residues. The V end was cut by 4 bases, the J end by 12 bases, with 12 bases between. Here the CDR3 reads CASSSTQGKLFF. DNA of the CDR3: TGTGCCAGCAGCTCGACCCAGGGGAAGCTGTTTTTT.

The chain links TRBV29-1 to TRBJ2-1; D not certain. From germline, CDR1 is SQVTM and CDR2 ANQGSEA. Trimming took 4 bases from V and 9 from J, leaving 13 bases between them. The CDR3 length is 12 residues. For the CDR3, the DNA is TGCAGCGTTGGAGAGTCAGCCTCTGAGCAGTTCTTC. It translates to CSVGESASEQFF.

This clonotype was detected many times. This chain joins TRBV10-3 and TRBJ2-1; 15 bases are shared with TRBD2. The length of the CDR3 is 17 residues. Trimming removed 10 bases from V and 3 bases from J; junction bases left unmatched: 10. CDR1 is ENHRY, CDR2 SYGVKD, per germline. The CDR3 nucleotides are TGTGCCACCCGGACTAGCGGGAGGGAGGGGATCTACAATGAGCAGTTCTTC. Amino acids: CATRTSGREGIYNEQFF.

This clonotype was detected ten times or more. The chain links TRBV12-3 or TRBV12-4 to TRBJ2-3; TRBD2 might be the D (5 bases). There are 15 residues in the CDR3. Trimming stripped 2 bases from V and 3 bases from J, with 12 bases between. CDR3 bases: TGTGCCAGCAGTTTAATCCCAGAGGGAACAGATACGCAGTATTTT. Translating gives CASSLIPEGTDTQYF.

This clonotype appeared many times. This chain joins TRBV6-6 and TRBJ2-1, with 12 positions matching TRBD2. The junction had 7 bases not matched to a gene; V was cut back by 0 bases and J by 7 bases. Per the germline V gene, CDR1 is MNHNY and CDR2 is SVGAGI (reference sequence). The CDR3 is 17 amino acids. CDR3 amino acids: CASSYSSSGRARNEQFF. The CDR3 DNA reads TGTGCCAGCAGTTACTCGTCTAGCGGGAGGGCCAGAAATGAGCAGTTCTTC.

This clonotype has a handful of counts. The genes are TRBV4-2 and TRBJ2-7; TRBD2 aligns across 12 bases. Germline-derived CDR1 and CDR2 are LGHNA and YNFKEQ. The CDR3 spans 16 residues. The V segment lost 4 bases and the J segment 3 bases; nucleotides outside the gene matches: 7. This chain's CDR3 is CASSRSSGRAHYEQYF. CDR3 nucleotide sequence: TGTGCCAGCAGCCGATCTAGCGGGAGGGCCCACTACGAGCAGTACTTC.

CDR3 nucleotide sequence: TGTGCCAGCAGCTGGGGGGTGCGCTACACCTTC. This codes for CASSWGVRYTF. The rearrangement uses TRBV6-2 or TRBV6-3 and TRBJ1-2; TRBD1 is a possible D gene (5 bases). The CDR3 consists of 11 residues. V lost 6 bases and J lost 9, with 11 bases in between. Germline V gene sequence: CDR1 MNHEY, CDR2 SVGEGT.

This clonotype was counted ten times or more. V usage is TRBV7-2 and J usage is TRBJ2-2; 10 bases match TRBD2. This CDR3 region has 17 residues. The germline CDR1 and CDR2 sequences are SGHTA and FQGNSA. Trimming removed 5 bases from V and 0 bases from J; junction bases left unmatched: 6. Written as DNA, the CDR3 is TGTGCCAGCAGCACACTAGCGGGGATAACGAACACCGGGGAGCTGTTTTTT. Amino acid sequence: CASSTLAGITNTGELFF.